A single sample gave rise to the 20 T cell receptor beta chains below, sequenced in a study of T-cell reconstitution after alpha-beta-depleted transplantation in children. The TCRbeta library was prepared with unique molecular identifiers. TCRdb reprocessed the PCR reads via MiXCR and lists one record per CDR3 protein. The table records hundreds of thousands of distinct CDR3 sequences, roughly 13% of them present only once. The input for sequencing was PBMCs, taken before TCRalphabeta/CD19-depleted stem cell transplant. The receptors originated from a girl aged 2 to 9 with congenital amegakaryocytic thrombocytopenia, due to receive a stem cell transplant.

This clonotype was recorded at least ten times. V gene TRBV11-2 combines with J gene TRBJ2-1; 11 bases are shared with TRBD2. This CDR3 spans 14 amino acids. Germline V gene data show CDR1 as SGHAT and CDR2 as FQNNGV. Trimming took 5 bases from V and 8 from J; bases not matched to a gene: 5. CDR3 nucleotides: TGTGCCAGCAGCCTACTAGCGGGAGCCGATGAGCAGTTCTTC. Residues: CASSLLAGADEQFF. Full variable domain (rest looked up from reference TRBV11-2 and TRBJ2-1): EAGVAQSPRYKIIEKRQSVAFWCNPISGHATLYWYQQILGQGPKLLIQFQNNGVVDDSQLPKDRFSAERLKGVDSTLKIQPAKLEDSAVYLCASSLLAGADEQFFGPGTRLTVL.

This clonotype came up a few times. The chain joins TRBV12-3 or TRBV12-4 to TRBJ2-7; 9 positions agree with TRBD1. The CDR3 contains 14 residues. Trimming cost V 5 bases and J 4 bases; bases outside gene matches: 6. CDR3 nucleotide sequence: TGTGCCAGCAGTGAACAGGGGGCGCGTTACGAGCAGTACTTC. As protein: CASSEQGARYEQYF.

The table lists this clonotype with many counts. The chain recombines TRBV10-3 with TRBJ2-3; 8 bases fit TRBD2. CDR3 size: 14 residues. Germline V gene sequence: CDR1 ENHRY, CDR2 SYGVKD. With V trimmed by 4 bases and J by 1 base, 1 base remained unmatched. The CDR3 loop reads CAISAGGGTDTQYF. The CDR3 DNA sequence: TGTGCCATCAGTGCGGGAGGGGGCACAGATACGCAGTATTTT.

This clonotype was picked up a small number of times. The rearrangement links TRBV5-1 to TRBJ2-1, with unresolved D. V shed 0 bases and J shed 11 bases, with 9 bases lying between them. The CDR3 extends over 12 amino acids. Germline CDR1 SGHRS, CDR2 YFSETQ. CDR3 sequence reads: CASSLELQQQFF. As DNA, the CDR3 is TGCGCCAGCAGCTTGGAACTCCAGCAGCAGTTCTTC. The variable domain in full, with the rest retrieved from reference TRBV5-1 and TRBJ2-1, is KAGVTQTPRYLIKTRGQQVTLSCSPISGHRSVSWYQQTPGQGLQFLFEYFSETQRNKGNFPGRFSGRQFSNSRSEMNVSTLELGDSALYLCASSLELQQQFFGPGTRLTVL.

This clonotype was counted between two and nine times. The genes are TRBV20-1 and TRBJ2-1; D perhaps matches TRBD2 (6 bases). Trimming cost V 7 bases and J 7 bases, with 20 bases left between them. This CDR3 spans 14 amino acids. The germline CDR1 and CDR2 sequences are DFQATT and SNEGSKA (reference sequence). The CDR3 reads CSVAGTQRGNEQFF. The DNA for the CDR3 is TGCAGTGTTGCGGGAACCCAAAGGGGTAATGAGCAGTTCTTC.

This clonotype showed up just a few times. V is TRBV20-1 and J is TRBJ1-2, with D possibly TRBD1 on 6 matching bases. V gave up 6 bases and J gave up 2 bases, with 10 bases separating them. This CDR3 contains 12 residues. Germline loops: CDR1 DFQATT, CDR2 SNEGSKA (reference sequence). CDR3 bases: TGCAGTGCAGGCCAGGGGAACTATGGCTACACCTTC. Protein: CSAGQGNYGYTF.

This clonotype appeared many times. V is TRBV5-1 and J is TRBJ2-1, with 12 bases aligning to TRBD2. In germline, CDR1 is SGHRS, CDR2 YFSETQ. The CDR3 is 17 residues long. J lost 4 bases, V lost 0 bases, and 5 bases had no gene match. The CDR3 region has the DNA TGCGCCAGCAGCTTGGCGGCAGGGACTAGCGGGTACAATGAGCAGTTCTTC. Its protein is CASSLAAGTSGYNEQFF.

The sample holds many counts of this clonotype. The V call is TRBV29-1, the J call TRBJ2-5; perhaps TRBD2 as D (6 bases). V lost 8 bases and J lost 1, with 11 bases in between. In germline, CDR1 is SQVTM, CDR2 ANQGSEA. This CDR3 has 12 amino acids. The CDR3 DNA reads TGCAGCCATGCGGGACGCCAAGAGACCCAGTACTTC. As protein: CSHAGRQETQYF.

This clonotype was counted at least ten times. This sequence joins TRBV18 and TRBJ1-1, with a weak D call TRBD1 (5 bases). The CDR3 spans 13 residues. Per the germline V gene, CDR1 is KGHSH and CDR2 is LQKENI. Between the trimmed V and J ends, which lost 1 base and 3 bases, there was a span of 6 bases. Here the CDR3 DNA reads TGTGCCAGCTCACCACAGGGGTACACTGAAGCTTTCTTT. Its translation: CASSPQGYTEAFF.

This clonotype was recorded a few times. The CDR3 spells CSARDRDSLYEQYF. In nucleotides, the CDR3 is TGCAGTGCCAGGGACCGGGACAGCCTCTACGAGCAGTACTTC. The chain joins TRBV20-1 to TRBJ2-7; 7 nucleotides line up with TRBD1. With V trimmed by 6 bases and J by 3 bases, 11 bases remained unmatched. The CDR3 contains 14 residues. Germline lookup yields CDR1 DFQATT and CDR2 SNEGSKA (reference sequence).

This clonotype was counted at least ten times. The CDR3 region is CASSPRGGWNEKLFF. In nucleotides, the CDR3 is TGCGCCAGCAGCCCTAGGGGGGGCTGGAATGAAAAACTGTTTTTT. The V and J genes are TRBV4-1 and TRBJ1-4; TRBD1 is a possible D gene (6 bases). The CDR3 has 15 amino acids. CDR1 MGHRA and CDR2 YSYEKL come from the germline V gene. Deletions cut 4 bases from V and 5 bases from J, with 14 bases between.

This clonotype was seen repeatedly, ten times or more. The chain couples TRBV9 to TRBJ2-3; 13 bases agree with TRBD2. The germline V gene has CDR1 SGDLS and CDR2 YYNGEE. V dropped 3 bases and J dropped 2; count of bases not matched to a gene: 3. This CDR3 is built from 16 residues. Written as DNA, the CDR3 is TGTGCCAGCAGCGAGGGACTAGCGGGAACCACAGATACGCAGTATTTT. Residues: CASSEGLAGTTDTQYF.

This clonotype was detected once. This may be a read error, as it is one base from a much larger clone. V gene TRBV7-8 combines with J gene TRBJ1-5; D remains unclear. Germline V gene data show CDR1 as SGHVS and CDR2 as FQNEAQ. The CDR3 spans 12 residues. CDR3 DNA sequence: TGTGCCAGCAGCGCCCAACCCGGGCCCCAGCGTTTT. As protein: CASSAQPGPQRF.

This clonotype has a count of ten or more. The chain has TRBV12-3 or TRBV12-4 and TRBJ2-2; 8 bases match TRBD1. CDR3 length: 17 amino acids. J was trimmed by 7 bases and V by 6 bases; bases with no gene match: 16. The CDR3 reads CASRPDRAAVGHGELFF. CDR3 nucleotide sequence: TGTGCCAGCAGGCCGGACAGGGCCGCCGTGGGGCACGGGGAGCTGTTTTTT.

Only a few counts were recorded for this clonotype. This chain uses TRBV5-1 with TRBJ2-1, with a weak D call TRBD2 (6 bases). CDR1 and CDR2 from the germline V gene are SGHRS and YFSETQ. V lost 6 bases to trimming and J lost 7 bases, with 20 bases between them. The length of the CDR3 is 15 residues. CDR3 DNA: TGCGCCAGCACCCCCGTGCGGGGAGGTATGAATGAGCAGTTCTTC. It specifies CASTPVRGGMNEQFF. The variable domain in full, with the rest retrieved from reference TRBV5-1 and TRBJ2-1, is KAGVTQTPRYLIKTRGQQVTLSCSPISGHRSVSWYQQTPGQGLQFLFEYFSETQRNKGNFPGRFSGRQFSNSRSEMNVSTLELGDSALYLCASTPVRGGMNEQFFGPGTRLTVL.

For this clonotype: Just one base apart from a much larger clone, this may be a read error. It is likely a read error, because the conserved phenylalanine at the end of the CDR3 is missing. The chain has TRBV29-1 and TRBJ2-1; no definite D call. The germline V gene has CDR1 SQVTM and CDR2 ANQGSEA. The CDR3 loop spans 12 amino acids. The ends were cut back, 2 bases at V and 6 bases at J, with 8 bases in the middle. This CDR3 is CSVERSANEQFL. The CDR3 DNA is TGCAGCGTTGAACGGTCCGCCAATGAGCAGTTCCTC.

This clonotype has a count of ten or more. The chain is built from TRBV5-1 and TRBJ2-1; D is ambiguous. Trimming removed 2 bases at V and 5 bases at J, with 5 bases between. From germline, CDR1 is SGHRS and CDR2 YFSETQ. The CDR3 runs to 12 residues. In DNA form, the CDR3 reads TGCGCCAGCAGCTTATCAGACAATGAGCAGTTCTTC. It translates to CASSLSDNEQFF.

As for this clonotype: This may be a read error: a much more frequent sequence differs by one nucleotide. This chain uses TRBV7-8 with TRBJ2-7; TRBD2 aligns across 7 bases. Per germline, CDR1 SGHVS and CDR2 FQNEAQ. The CDR3 is made up of 15 amino acids. The CDR3 is CAISYQPGLYGEQYF. The CDR3 region has the DNA TGTGCCATCAGCTATCAACCGGGACTATACGGCGAGCAGTACTTC.

This rearrangement joins TRBV7-9 to TRBJ1-4; D is unclear. Looked up from germline, CDR1 is SEHNR and CDR2 is FQNEAQ (reference sequence). CDR3 length: 15 amino acids. V gave up 1 base and J gave up 0 bases, with 6 bases separating them. As DNA, the CDR3 is TGTGCCAGCAGCTTAGAGGCCTCAACTAATGAAAAACTGTTTTTT. The encoded protein is CASSLEASTNEKLFF.

This clonotype was seen many times. This chain connects TRBV7-9 to TRBJ2-1; 9 nucleotides agree with TRBD2. CDR1 is SEHNR, CDR2 FQNEAQ, per germline (reference sequence). CDR3 length: 15 residues. V lost 3 bases and J lost 7; bases outside the gene matches: 7. DNA for the CDR3: TGTGCCAGCAGCTTTGCGCTAGCGGGACCAAATGAGCAGTTCTTC. Translation: CASSFALAGPNEQFF.